This TCR beta chain is drawn from a study of cytomegalovirus exposure and HLA in healthy donors. Study-level points and caveats: It was reported that the classifier diagnosed cytomegalovirus status with high specificity and sensitivity in both the original and validation cohorts.

60 Vbeta and 13 Jbeta primers were used in PCR. Using immunoSEQ multiplex PCR, the repertoire was profiled, and TCRdb retains in-frame clones only, with some absent. The data contain fewer than 120,000 clones, around four fifths of them seen just once; the ten biggest clones take up over 2.5%. The CDR3 runs to 16 residues. The V gene end was trimmed by 3 bases and the J gene end by 10 bases; junction bases not matched to a gene: 14. Germline values: CDR1 MNHEY, CDR2 SMNVEV (reference sequence). With respect to this clone: Its matching antigen is unknown.

This clonotype was sampled from a woman aged 55-69 years in good health and CMV-seropositive. Sequenced sample: PBMCs. The chain is built from TRBV27 and TRBJ1-1; 10 bases match TRBD1. The CDR3 is CASSFIWGTGESVAFF. The CDR3 bases are TGTGCCAGCAGTTTTATCTGGGGGACAGGGGAGTCCGTAGCTTTCTTT.